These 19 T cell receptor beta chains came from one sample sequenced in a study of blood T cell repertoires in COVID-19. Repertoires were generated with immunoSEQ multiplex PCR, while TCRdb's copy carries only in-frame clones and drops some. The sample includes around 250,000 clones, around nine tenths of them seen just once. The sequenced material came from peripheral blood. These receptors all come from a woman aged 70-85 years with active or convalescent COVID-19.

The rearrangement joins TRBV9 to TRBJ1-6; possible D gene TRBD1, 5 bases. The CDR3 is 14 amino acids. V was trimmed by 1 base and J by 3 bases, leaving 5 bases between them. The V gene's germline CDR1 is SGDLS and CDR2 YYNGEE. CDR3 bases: TGTGCCAGCAGCGTACAGGGCTATAATTCACCCCTCCACTTT. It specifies CASSVQGYNSPLHF. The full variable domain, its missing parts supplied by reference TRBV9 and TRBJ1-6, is DSGVTQTPKHLITATGQRVTLRCSPRSGDLSVYWYQQSLDQGLQFLIQYYNGEERAKGNILERFSAQQFPDLHSELNLSSLELGDSALYFCASSVQGYNSPLHFGNGTRLTVT.

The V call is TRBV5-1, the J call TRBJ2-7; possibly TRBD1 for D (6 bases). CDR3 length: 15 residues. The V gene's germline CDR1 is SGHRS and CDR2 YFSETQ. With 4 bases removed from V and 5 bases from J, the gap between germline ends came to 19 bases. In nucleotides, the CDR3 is TGCGCCAGCAGCGTATCCGGGACAACGACCCACGAGCAGTACTTC. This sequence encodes CASSVSGTTTHEQYF.

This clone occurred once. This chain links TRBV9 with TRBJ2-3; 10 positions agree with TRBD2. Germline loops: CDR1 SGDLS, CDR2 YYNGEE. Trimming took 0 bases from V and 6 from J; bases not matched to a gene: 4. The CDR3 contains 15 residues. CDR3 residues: CASSVGSGGWDTQYF. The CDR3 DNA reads TGTGCCAGCAGCGTAGGTAGCGGGGGGTGGGATACGCAGTATTTT.

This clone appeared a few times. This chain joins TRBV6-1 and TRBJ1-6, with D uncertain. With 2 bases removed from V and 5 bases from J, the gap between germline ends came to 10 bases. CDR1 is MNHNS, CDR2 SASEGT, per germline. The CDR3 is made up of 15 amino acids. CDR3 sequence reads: CASSESGVNNSPLHF. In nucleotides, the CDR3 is TGTGCCAGCAGTGAATCGGGAGTTAATAATTCACCCCTCCACTTT.

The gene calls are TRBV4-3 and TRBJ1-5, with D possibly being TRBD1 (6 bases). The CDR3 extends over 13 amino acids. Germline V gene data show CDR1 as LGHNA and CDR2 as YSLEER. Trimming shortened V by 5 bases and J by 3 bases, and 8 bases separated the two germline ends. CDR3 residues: CASSGDTNQPQHF. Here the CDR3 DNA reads TGCGCCAGCAGCGGGGACACCAATCAGCCCCAGCATTTT.

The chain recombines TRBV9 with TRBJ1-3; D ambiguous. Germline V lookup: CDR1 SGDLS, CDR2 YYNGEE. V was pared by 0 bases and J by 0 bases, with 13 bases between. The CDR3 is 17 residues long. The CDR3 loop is CASSVAVGSFSGNTIYF. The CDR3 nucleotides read TGTGCCAGCAGCGTAGCCGTGGGGAGCTTCTCTGGAAACACCATATATTTT.

This chain's CDR3 is CASSTRGPSYEQYF. The CDR3 DNA reads TGTGCCAGTAGTACAAGGGGGCCGTCCTACGAGCAGTACTTC. The V and J genes are TRBV19 and TRBJ2-7; 7 nucleotides align to TRBD1. The CDR3 contains 14 residues. The junction had 4 bases not matched to a gene; V was cut back by 4 bases and J by 1 base. The germline gives CDR1 LNHDA, CDR2 SQIVND (reference sequence).

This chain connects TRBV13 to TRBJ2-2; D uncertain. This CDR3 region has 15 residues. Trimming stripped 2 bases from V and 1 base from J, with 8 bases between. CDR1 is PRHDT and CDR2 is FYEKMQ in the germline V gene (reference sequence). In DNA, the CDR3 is TGTGCCAGCAGCTTACAGAGGATGAACACCGGGGAGCTGTTTTTT. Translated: CASSLQRMNTGELFF.

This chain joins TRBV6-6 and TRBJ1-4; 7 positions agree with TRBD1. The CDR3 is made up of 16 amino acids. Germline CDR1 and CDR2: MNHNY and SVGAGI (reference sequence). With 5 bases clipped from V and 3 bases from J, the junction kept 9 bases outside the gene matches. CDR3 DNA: TGTGCCAGCAGTCAACTTACAGGGGATGCTAATGAAAAACTGTTTTTT. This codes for CASSQLTGDANEKLFF.

The CDR3 DNA sequence: TGTGCCAGGGGGACAGGGTTTAATGAAAAACTGTTTTTT. Protein: CARGTGFNEKLFF. The chain carries TRBV2 and TRBJ1-4; 9 bases align to TRBD1. From germline, CDR1 is SNHLY and CDR2 FYNNEI. Unmatched junction bases numbered 3, after V lost 9 bases and J lost 4 bases. The CDR3 loop spans 13 amino acids.

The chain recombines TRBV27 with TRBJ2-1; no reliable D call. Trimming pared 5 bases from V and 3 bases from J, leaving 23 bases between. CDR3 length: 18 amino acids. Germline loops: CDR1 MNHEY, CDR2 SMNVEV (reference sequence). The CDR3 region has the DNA TGTGCCAGCAGTCCCCTCCGAGTTGCCCAATTCCTCTACAATGAGCAGTTCTTC. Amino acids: CASSPLRVAQFLYNEQFF.

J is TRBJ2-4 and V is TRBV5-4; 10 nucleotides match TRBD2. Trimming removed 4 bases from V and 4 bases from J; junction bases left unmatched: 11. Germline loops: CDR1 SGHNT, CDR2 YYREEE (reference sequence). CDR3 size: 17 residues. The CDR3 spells CASSVLSGGLSKNIQYF. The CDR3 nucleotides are TGTGCCAGCAGCGTCCTTAGCGGGGGGCTTTCAAAAAACATTCAGTACTTC.

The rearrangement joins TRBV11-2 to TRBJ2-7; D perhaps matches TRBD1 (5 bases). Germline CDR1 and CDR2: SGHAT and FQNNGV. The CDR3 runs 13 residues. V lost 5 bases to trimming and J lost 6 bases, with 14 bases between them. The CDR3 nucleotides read TGTGCCAGCAGCGGACGACAGAACCGCGAGCAGTACTTC. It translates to CASSGRQNREQYF.

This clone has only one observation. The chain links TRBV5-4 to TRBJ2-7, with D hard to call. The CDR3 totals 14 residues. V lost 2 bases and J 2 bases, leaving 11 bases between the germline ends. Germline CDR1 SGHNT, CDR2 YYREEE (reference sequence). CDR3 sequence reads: CASSLPLPAYEQYF. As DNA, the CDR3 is TGTGCCAGCAGCTTACCCCTCCCAGCCTACGAGCAGTACTTC.

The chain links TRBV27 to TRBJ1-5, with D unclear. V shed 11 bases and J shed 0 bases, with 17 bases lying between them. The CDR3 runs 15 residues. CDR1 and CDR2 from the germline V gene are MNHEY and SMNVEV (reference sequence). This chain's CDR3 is CACKRVGSSNQPQHF. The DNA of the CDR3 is TGTGCCTGCAAAAGGGTAGGGAGTAGCAATCAGCCCCAGCATTTT.

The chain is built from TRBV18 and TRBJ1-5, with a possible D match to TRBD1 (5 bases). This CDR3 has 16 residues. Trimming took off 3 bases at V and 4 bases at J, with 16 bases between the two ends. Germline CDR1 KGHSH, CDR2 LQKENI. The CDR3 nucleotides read TGTGCCAGCTCACCTAATGAGGCGGGGGTAAATCAGCCCCAGCATTTT. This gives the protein CASSPNEAGVNQPQHF.

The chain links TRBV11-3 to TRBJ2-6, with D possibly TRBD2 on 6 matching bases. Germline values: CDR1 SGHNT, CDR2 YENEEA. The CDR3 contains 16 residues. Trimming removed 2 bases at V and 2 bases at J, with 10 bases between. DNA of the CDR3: TGTGCCAGCAGCTTAACCGGGGGACCTGGGGCCAACGTCCTGACTTTC. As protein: CASSLTGGPGANVLTF.

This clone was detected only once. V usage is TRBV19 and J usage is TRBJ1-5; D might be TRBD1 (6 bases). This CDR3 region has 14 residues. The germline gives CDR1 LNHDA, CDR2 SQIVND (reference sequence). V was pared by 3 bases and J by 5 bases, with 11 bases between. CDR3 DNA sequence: TGTGCCAGTAGTATGAGGACAGACTATCAGCCCCAGCATTTT. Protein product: CASSMRTDYQPQHF.

The chain's CDR3 is CASSPSATNEKLFF. The CDR3 nucleotides read TGTGCCAGTAGTCCCTCAGCAACTAATGAAAAACTGTTTTTT. The chain uses TRBV19 and TRBJ1-4; no firm D call. Germline V gives CDR1 LNHDA, CDR2 SQIVND (reference sequence). V shed 5 bases and J shed 0 bases, with 7 bases lying between them. The CDR3 extends over 14 amino acids.